This TCR beta chain comes out of a study of blood T cell repertoires in COVID-19. Study-wide context: PBMCs, B-cell-depleted T cells, or T cells provided the cDNA or gDNA that made up the material.

The CDR3 is 17 amino acids. Germline loops: CDR1 MDHEN, CDR2 SYDVKM. Unmatched junction bases numbered 12, after V lost 6 bases and J lost 5 bases. Original methodology: Quantification of nucleated cells was approximated via reference gene primer amplification. Some clones are missing from TCRdb's copy, which holds only in-frame ones; the method was immunoSEQ multiplex PCR. The V and J calls and clone size are taken from that table; D and trimming were inferred from the DNA. The sample includes under 250,000 clones, roughly four fifths of them seen just once. The chain has TRBV28 and TRBJ2-2; 10 bases are a match to TRBD1. This clonotype originated in an older woman with acute or convalescent COVID-19. The sample was peripheral blood. The CDR3 bases are TGTGCCAGCAGAAATATCATCCGGGACAGGGGAACCGGGGAGCTGTTTTTT. It translates to CASRNIIRDRGTGELFF.